This is a list of T cell receptor beta chains from one sample in a study of T-cell reconstitution after alpha-beta-depleted transplantation in children. From the PCR reads, TCRdb called clonotypes with MiXCR, one entry per CDR3 protein. The sample has about 870,000 distinct CDR3 sequences; 15% to 20% are singletons. This specimen consisted of PBMCs, mostly from graft donor cells, obtained 360 days after TCRalphabeta/CD19-depleted stem cell transplant. These receptors were taken from a male patient younger than 18 who had a stem cell transplant for acute lymphoblastic leukemia, so the T cells may come from the graft donor. The CDR3 runs from the conserved cysteine through the conserved F or W. Each record gives: CDR3 length, J gene, D gene, V gene, clone size, CDR3 protein, CDR3 DNA. A D gene is named only where the DNA matches it firmly. Clone size is given for some rows only: seen once, a few or many times, or a class if the clone is expanded.

len: 16
j_gene: TRBJ2-6
d_gene: .
v_gene: TRBV2
abundance: many
CDR3aa: CASSESGSSGANVLTF
CDR3nt: TGTGCCAGCAGTGAATCGGGCAGCTCTGGGGCCAACGTCCTGACTTTC

len: 19
j_gene: TRBJ2-7
d_gene: .
v_gene: TRBV24-1
abundance: .
CDR3aa: CATSDLAGLVGPFSYEQYF
CDR3nt: TGTGCCACCAGTGATTTGGCGGGCCTAGTGGGCCCATTCTCCTACGAGCAGTACTTC

len: 14
j_gene: TRBJ2-2
d_gene: TRBD2
v_gene: TRBV6-2/TRBV6-3
abundance: .
CDR3aa: CASRRLAGTGELFF
CDR3nt: TGTGCCAGCAGGCGACTAGCCGGCACCGGGGAGCTGTTTTTT

len: 16
j_gene: TRBJ2-2
d_gene: .
v_gene: TRBV7-9
abundance: few
CDR3aa: CASSLRGTANTGELFF
CDR3nt: TGTGCCAGCAGCTTAAGGGGGACGGCGAACACCGGGGAGCTGTTTTTT

len: 14
j_gene: TRBJ2-1
d_gene: TRBD2
v_gene: TRBV20-1
abundance: few
CDR3aa: CSASKPSGSHEQFF
CDR3nt: TGCAGTGCTAGCAAACCTAGCGGGAGCCATGAGCAGTTCTTC

len: 14
j_gene: TRBJ2-3
d_gene: .
v_gene: TRBV29-1
abundance: few
CDR3aa: CSVERGTGTDTQYF
CDR3nt: TGCAGCGTTGAACGTGGGACGGGCACAGATACGCAGTATTTT

len: 13
j_gene: TRBJ2-7
d_gene: .
v_gene: TRBV4-1
abundance: many
CDR3aa: CASSQDLGYEQYF
CDR3nt: TGCGCCAGCAGCCAAGATCTCGGCTACGAGCAGTACTTC

len: 16
j_gene: TRBJ2-3
d_gene: TRBD2
v_gene: TRBV27
abundance: .
CDR3aa: CASSSSGLAGGSLLNF
CDR3nt: TGTGCCAGCAGTTCAAGTGGACTAGCGGGAGGCTCCCTACTGAATTTT

len: 19
j_gene: TRBJ2-1
d_gene: TRBD2
v_gene: TRBV27
abundance: .
CDR3aa: CASSLNPPRGLAGANEQFF
CDR3nt: TGTGCCAGCAGTTTAAACCCACCGCGGGGACTAGCGGGAGCGAATGAGCAGTTCTTC

len: 11
j_gene: TRBJ1-6
d_gene: .
v_gene: TRBV20-1
abundance: few
CDR3aa: CSAWAQSVLHF
CDR3nt: TGCAGTGCATGGGCCCAATCAGTCCTCCACTTT

len: 16
j_gene: TRBJ1-5
d_gene: .
v_gene: TRBV18
abundance: .
CDR3aa: CASSPPGRLSNQPQHF
CDR3nt: TGTGCCAGCTCACCACCGGGCAGGTTGAGCAATCAGCCCCAGCATTTT

len: 14
j_gene: TRBJ2-6
d_gene: .
v_gene: TRBV5-1
abundance: .
CDR3aa: CASRGTTGANVLTF
CDR3nt: TGCGCCAGTCGAGGGACAACTGGGGCCAACGTCCTGACTTTC

len: 15
j_gene: TRBJ2-7
d_gene: .
v_gene: TRBV12-3/TRBV12-4
abundance: many
CDR3aa: CASSLGSAASYEQYF
CDR3nt: TGTGCCAGCAGTTTGGGCAGCGCTGCGAGCTACGAGCAGTACTTC

len: 12
j_gene: TRBJ2-2
d_gene: .
v_gene: TRBV5-1
abundance: .
CDR3aa: CASSTDNGELFF
CDR3nt: TGCGCCAGCAGCACAGACAACGGGGAGCTGTTTTTT

len: 14
j_gene: TRBJ2-5
d_gene: .
v_gene: TRBV7-8
abundance: .
CDR3aa: CASSSRPRRETQYF
CDR3nt: TGTGCCAGCAGCTCCCGACCTCGACGGGAGACCCAGTACTTC

len: 16
j_gene: TRBJ2-5
d_gene: .
v_gene: TRBV4-2
abundance: few
CDR3aa: CASSQRDTRFQETQYF
CDR3nt: TGTGCCAGCAGCCAGCGGGACACACGCTTCCAAGAGACCCAGTACTTC

len: 20
j_gene: TRBJ2-6
d_gene: .
v_gene: TRBV11-1
abundance: .
CDR3aa: CASSLVPYQGTRLKANVQTF
CDR3nt: TGTGCCAGCAGCTTAGTACCCTATCAGGGTACCAGACTTAAGGCCAACGTCCAGACTTTC

len: 15
j_gene: TRBJ2-7
d_gene: .
v_gene: TRBV11-1
abundance: .
CDR3aa: CASSLGSFFSYEQYF
CDR3nt: TGTGCCAGCAGCTTAGGGTCATTTTTTTCCTACGAGCAGTACTTC

len: 17
j_gene: TRBJ2-1
d_gene: TRBD1
v_gene: TRBV14
abundance: few
CDR3aa: CASSPKFGTGASNEQFF
CDR3nt: TGTGCCAGCAGCCCAAAGTTTGGGACAGGGGCCTCCAATGAGCAGTTCTTC

len: 14
j_gene: TRBJ2-7
d_gene: .
v_gene: TRBV6-5
abundance: few
CDR3aa: CASSYVRDLYEQYF
CDR3nt: TGTGCCAGCAGTTACGTCAGGGACCTATACGAGCAGTACTTC